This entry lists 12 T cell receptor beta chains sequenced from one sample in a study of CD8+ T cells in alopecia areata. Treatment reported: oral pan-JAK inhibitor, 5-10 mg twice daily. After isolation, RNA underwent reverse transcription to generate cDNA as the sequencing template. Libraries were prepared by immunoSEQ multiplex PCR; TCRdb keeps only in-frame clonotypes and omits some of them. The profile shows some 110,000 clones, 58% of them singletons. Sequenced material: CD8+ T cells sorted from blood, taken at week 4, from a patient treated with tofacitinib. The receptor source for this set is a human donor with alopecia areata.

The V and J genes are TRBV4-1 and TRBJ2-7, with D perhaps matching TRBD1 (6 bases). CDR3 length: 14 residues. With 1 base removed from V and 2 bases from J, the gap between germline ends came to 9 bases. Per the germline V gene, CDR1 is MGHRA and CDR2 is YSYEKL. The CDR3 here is CASSQVQGTYEQYF. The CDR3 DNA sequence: TGCGCCAGCAGCCAAGTTCAGGGGACCTACGAGCAGTACTTC.

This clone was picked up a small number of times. The DNA of the CDR3 is TGTGCCAGCACCGCAGGGGACCCACGCTATGGCTACACCTTC. Translation gives CASTAGDPRYGYTF. The V call is TRBV5-6, the J call TRBJ1-2; maybe TRBD1 (6 bases). The CDR3 consists of 14 residues. Looked up from germline, CDR1 is SGHDT and CDR2 is YYEEEE. V lost 6 bases and J lost 4, with 16 bases in between.

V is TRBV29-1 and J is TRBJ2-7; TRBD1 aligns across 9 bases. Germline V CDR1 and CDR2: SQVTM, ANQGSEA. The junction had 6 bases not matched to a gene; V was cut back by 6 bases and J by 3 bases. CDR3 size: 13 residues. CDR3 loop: CSVLGQGIYEQYF. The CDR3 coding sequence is TGCAGCGTCCTGGGACAGGGAATCTACGAGCAGTACTTC.

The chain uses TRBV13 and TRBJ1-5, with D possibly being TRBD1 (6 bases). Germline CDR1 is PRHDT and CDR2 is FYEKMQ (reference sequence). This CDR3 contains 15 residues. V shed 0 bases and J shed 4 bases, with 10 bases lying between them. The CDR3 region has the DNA TGTGCCAGCAGCTTAGGACAGGGCGAAAATCAGCCCCAGCATTTT. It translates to CASSLGQGENQPQHF.

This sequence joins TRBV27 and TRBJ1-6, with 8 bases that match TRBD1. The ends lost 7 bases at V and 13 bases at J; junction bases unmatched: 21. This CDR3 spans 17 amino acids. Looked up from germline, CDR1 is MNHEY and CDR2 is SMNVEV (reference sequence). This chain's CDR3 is CASTTQPLTGEVGPLHF. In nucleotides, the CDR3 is TGTGCCAGCACCACTCAACCCTTGACAGGGGAGGTGGGGCCCCTCCACTTT.

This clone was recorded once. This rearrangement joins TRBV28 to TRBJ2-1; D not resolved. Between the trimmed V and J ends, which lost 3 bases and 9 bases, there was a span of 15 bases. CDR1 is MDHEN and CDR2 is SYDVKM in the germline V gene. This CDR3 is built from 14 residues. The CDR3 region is CASSFGVGSAEQFF. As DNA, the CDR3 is TGTGCCAGCAGTTTTGGCGTGGGATCTGCTGAGCAGTTCTTC.

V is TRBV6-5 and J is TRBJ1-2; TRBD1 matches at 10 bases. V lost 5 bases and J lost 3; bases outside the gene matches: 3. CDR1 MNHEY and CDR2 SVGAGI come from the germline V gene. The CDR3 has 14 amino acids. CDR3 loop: CASSPGTGDYGYTF. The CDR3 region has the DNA TGTGCCAGCAGTCCCGGGACAGGGGACTATGGCTACACCTTC.

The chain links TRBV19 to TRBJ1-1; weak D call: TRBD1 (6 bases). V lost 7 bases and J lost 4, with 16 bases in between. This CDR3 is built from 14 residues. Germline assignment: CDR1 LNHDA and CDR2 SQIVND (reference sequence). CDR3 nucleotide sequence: TGTGCCAGTAACGAGGACAGTTGGGGCACTGAAGCTTTCTTT. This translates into CASNEDSWGTEAFF.

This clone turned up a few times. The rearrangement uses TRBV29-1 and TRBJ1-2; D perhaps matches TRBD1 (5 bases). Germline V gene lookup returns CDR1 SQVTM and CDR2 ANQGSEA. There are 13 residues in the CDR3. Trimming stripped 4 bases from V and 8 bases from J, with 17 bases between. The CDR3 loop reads CSVVSGDHRGYTF. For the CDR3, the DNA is TGCAGCGTTGTGAGCGGGGACCATCGGGGCTACACCTTC.

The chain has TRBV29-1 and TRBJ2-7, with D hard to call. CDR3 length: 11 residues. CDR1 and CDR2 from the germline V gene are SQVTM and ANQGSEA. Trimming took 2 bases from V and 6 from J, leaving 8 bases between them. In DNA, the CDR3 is TGCAGCGTTGAATGGTGGGGCGAGCAGTACTTC. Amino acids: CSVEWWGEQYF.

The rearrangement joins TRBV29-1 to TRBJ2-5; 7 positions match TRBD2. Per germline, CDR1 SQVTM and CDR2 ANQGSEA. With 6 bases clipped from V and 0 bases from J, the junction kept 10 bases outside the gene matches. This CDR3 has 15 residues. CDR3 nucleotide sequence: TGCAGCGTGCGTGGAGCGGGGCCGAACCAAGAGACCCAGTACTTC. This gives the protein CSVRGAGPNQETQYF.

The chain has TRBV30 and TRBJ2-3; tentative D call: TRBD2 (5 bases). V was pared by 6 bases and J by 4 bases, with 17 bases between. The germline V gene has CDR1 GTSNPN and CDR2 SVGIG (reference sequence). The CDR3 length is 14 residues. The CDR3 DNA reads TGTGCCTGCCTACTAGGGATCACCCCAGATACGCAGTATTTT. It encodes CACLLGITPDTQYF.